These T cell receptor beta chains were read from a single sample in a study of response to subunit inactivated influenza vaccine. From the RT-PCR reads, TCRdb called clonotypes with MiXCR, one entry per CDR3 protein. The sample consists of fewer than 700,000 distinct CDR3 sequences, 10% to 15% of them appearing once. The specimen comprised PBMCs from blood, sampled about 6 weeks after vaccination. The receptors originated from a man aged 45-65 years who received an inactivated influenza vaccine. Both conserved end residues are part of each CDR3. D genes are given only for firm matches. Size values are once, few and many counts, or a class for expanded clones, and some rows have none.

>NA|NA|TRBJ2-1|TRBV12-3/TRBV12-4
CASTRDSSFYNEQFF
TGTGCCAGCACCCGGGACTCCTCTTTTTACAATGAGCAGTTCTTC
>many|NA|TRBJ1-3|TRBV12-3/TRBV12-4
CASSVRSLSGNTIYF
TGTGCCAGCAGCGTTCGGTCCCTCTCTGGAAACACCATATATTTT
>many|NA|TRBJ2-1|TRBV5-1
CASSPFPGNEQFF
TGCGCCAGCAGCCCTTTCCCGGGTAATGAGCAGTTCTTC
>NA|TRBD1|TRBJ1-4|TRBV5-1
CASSQQGSNEKLFF
TGCGCCAGCAGCCAACAGGGGTCTAATGAAAAACTGTTTTTT
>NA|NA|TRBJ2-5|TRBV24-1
CATSDPETAGETQYF
TGTGCCACCAGTGACCCCGAGACAGCGGGAGAGACCCAGTACTTC
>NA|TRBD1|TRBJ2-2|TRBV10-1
CASSESYGAGGSGELFF
TGCGCCAGCAGTGAGTCCTATGGGGCAGGGGGCTCCGGGGAGCTGTTTTTT
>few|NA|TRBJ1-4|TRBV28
CASSFWTNNEKLFF
TGTGCCAGCAGTTTCTGGACGAACAATGAAAAACTGTTTTTT
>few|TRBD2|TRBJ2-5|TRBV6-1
CASTKRGGHETQYF
TGTGCCAGCACTAAGCGGGGGGGCCACGAGACCCAGTACTTC
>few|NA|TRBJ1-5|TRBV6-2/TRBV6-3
CASSYSAHPLGNQPQHF
TGTGCCAGCAGTTACTCGGCACACCCACTAGGCAATCAGCCCCAGCATTTT
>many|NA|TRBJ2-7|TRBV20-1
CSASGVSYEQYF
TGCAGTGCTAGTGGGGTCTCCTACGAGCAGTACTTC
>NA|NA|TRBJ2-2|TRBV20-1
CSARRGGGGELFF
TGCAGTGCTAGAAGGGGTGGTGGCGGGGAGCTGTTTTTT
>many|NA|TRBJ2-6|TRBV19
CASRANSGANVLTF
TGTGCCAGTAGGGCTAACTCTGGGGCCAACGTCCTGACTTTC
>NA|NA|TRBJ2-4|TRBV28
CASSFYPVLAKNIQYF
TGTGCCAGCAGTTTCTACCCGGTTCTCGCCAAAAACATTCAGTACTTC
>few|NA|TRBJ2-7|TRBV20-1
CSARAGREQYF
TGCAGTGCTAGAGCAGGGCGCGAGCAGTACTTC
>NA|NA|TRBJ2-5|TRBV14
CASSQGGIRTQYF
TGTGCCAGCAGCCAAGGAGGGATTAGGACCCAGTACTTC
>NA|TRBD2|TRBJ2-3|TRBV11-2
CASSLDRRGGLADTQYF
TGTGCCAGCAGCTTAGATCGGCGGGGGGGCCTTGCTGATACGCAGTATTTT
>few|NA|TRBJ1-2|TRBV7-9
CASSESGAYGYTF
TGTGCCAGCAGCGAGAGTGGCGCCTATGGCTACACCTTC
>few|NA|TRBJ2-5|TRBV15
CATSRALVGGETQYF
TGTGCCACCAGCAGAGCTCTTGTGGGGGGAGAGACCCAGTACTTC
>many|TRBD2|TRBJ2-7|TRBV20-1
CSARDRRLAGAYEQYF
TGCAGTGCTAGAGATCGAAGACTAGCGGGAGCGTACGAGCAGTACTTC
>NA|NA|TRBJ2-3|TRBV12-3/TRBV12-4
CASSSQGVQTDTQYF
TGTGCCAGCAGTTCCCAGGGCGTACAAACAGATACGCAGTATTTT
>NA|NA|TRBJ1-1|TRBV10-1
CASSREMNTEAFF
TGCGCCAGCAGTCGAGAGATGAACACTGAAGCTTTCTTT
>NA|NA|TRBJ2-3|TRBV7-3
CASSKIQGRTDTQYF
TGTGCCAGCAGCAAAATACAGGGTCGCACAGATACGCAGTATTTT
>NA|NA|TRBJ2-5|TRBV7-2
CASSSWDGETQYF
TGTGCCAGCAGCTCATGGGATGGGGAGACCCAGTACTTC
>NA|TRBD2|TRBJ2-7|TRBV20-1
CSVPSSGVYEQYF
TGCAGTGTTCCCTCTAGCGGGGTCTACGAGCAGTACTTC
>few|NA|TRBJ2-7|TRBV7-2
CASSFGGRTHEQYF
TGTGCCAGCAGCTTCGGTGGGAGGACCCACGAGCAGTACTTC
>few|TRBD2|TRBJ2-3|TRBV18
CASSPQGTSPDTQYF
TGTGCCAGCTCACCTCAAGGGACTAGCCCAGATACGCAGTATTTT
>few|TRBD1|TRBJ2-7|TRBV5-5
CASSLTQGLEDEQYF
TGTGCCAGCAGCTTAACACAGGGGTTAGAGGACGAGCAGTACTTC
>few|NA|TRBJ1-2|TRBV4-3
CASSQDRSVGANYGYTF
TGCGCCAGCAGCCAAGATCGGTCAGTTGGGGCCAACTATGGCTACACCTTC
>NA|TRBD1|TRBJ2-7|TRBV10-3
CAIKGQGAQVEQYF
TGTGCCATCAAGGGACAGGGGGCGCAGGTCGAGCAGTACTTC
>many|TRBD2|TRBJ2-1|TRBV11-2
CASSSWEGGAIF
TGTGCCAGCAGTTCCTGGGAGGGCGGCGCGATCTTC
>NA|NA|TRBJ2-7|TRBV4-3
CASSQGYQRDTSYEQYF
TGCGCCAGCAGCCAGGGGTATCAACGGGACACCTCCTACGAGCAGTACTTC
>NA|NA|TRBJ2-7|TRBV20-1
CSARNPTGSYEQYF
TGCAGTGCTAGGAACCCGACAGGTTCCTACGAGCAGTACTTC
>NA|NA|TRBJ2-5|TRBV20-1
CSARLSEKETQYF
TGCAGTGCTAGGTTGTCAGAAAAAGAGACCCAGTACTTC
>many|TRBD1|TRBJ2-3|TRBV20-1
CSARATGGLSTDTQYF
TGCAGTGCTAGAGCGACAGGGGGCTTAAGCACAGATACGCAGTATTTT
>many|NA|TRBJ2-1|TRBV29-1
CSVDEQFF
TGCAGCGTTGATGAGCAGTTCTTC
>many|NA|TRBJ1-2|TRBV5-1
CASSFSERNYGYTF
TGCGCCAGCAGCTTCTCAGAAAGAAACTATGGCTACACCTTC
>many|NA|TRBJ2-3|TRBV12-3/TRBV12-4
CASSLVSTDTQYF
TGTGCCAGCAGTTTGGTTAGCACAGATACGCAGTATTTT
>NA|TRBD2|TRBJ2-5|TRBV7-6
CASSLWGGGETQYF
TGTGCCAGCAGCTTATGGGGGGGAGGAGAGACCCAGTACTTC
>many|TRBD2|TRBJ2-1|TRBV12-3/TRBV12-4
CASSSRGGLIYNEQFF
TGTGCCAGCAGTTCCCGGGGGGGCCTGATCTACAATGAGCAGTTCTTC
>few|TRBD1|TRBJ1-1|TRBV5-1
CASSPTTGVWMNTEAFF
TGCGCCAGCAGCCCAACGACAGGGGTCTGGATGAACACTGAAGCTTTCTTT
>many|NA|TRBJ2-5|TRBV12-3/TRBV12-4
CASSFTAQETQYF
TGTGCCAGCAGTTTCACAGCCCAAGAGACCCAGTACTTC
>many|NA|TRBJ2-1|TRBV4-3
CASSQEGGNEQFF
TGTGCCAGCAGCCAAGAAGGGGGGAATGAGCAGTTCTTC
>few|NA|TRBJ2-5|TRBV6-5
CASSYGRLGQTQYF
TGTGCCAGCAGTTACGGCCGGTTGGGTCAGACCCAGTACTTC
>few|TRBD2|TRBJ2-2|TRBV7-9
CASSLASGRTGELFF
TGTGCCAGCAGCTTGGCTAGCGGGAGGACCGGGGAGCTGTTTTTT
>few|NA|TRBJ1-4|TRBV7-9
CASSLAGAEDEKLFF
TGTGCCAGCAGCTTAGCGGGGGCAGAAGATGAAAAACTGTTTTTT
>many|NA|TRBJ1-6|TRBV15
CATSRDRGEPLHF
TGTGCCACCAGCAGAGATCGAGGGGAACCCCTCCACTTT
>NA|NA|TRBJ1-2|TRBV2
CASSEQGKTYGYTF
TGTGCCAGCAGTGAGCAGGGAAAGACCTATGGCTACACCTTC
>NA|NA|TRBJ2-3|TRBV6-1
CASSAHREDTQYF
TGTGCCAGCAGTGCTCATAGAGAGGATACGCAGTATTTT
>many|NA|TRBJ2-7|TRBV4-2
CASSQGGPSPEQYF
TGTGCCAGCAGCCAAGGCGGACCGAGCCCCGAGCAGTACTTC